One and the same sample provided the 20 T cell receptor beta chains below, sequenced in a study of response to subunit inactivated influenza vaccine. TCRdb used MiXCR to reprocess the RT-PCR reads, holding one entry per CDR3 protein. This sample carries about 180,000 distinct CDR3 sequences, around 9.2% of them seen once, and the ten largest clones take approximately 11%. The input for sequencing was non-naive T cells sorted from PBMCs, taken on the day of vaccination. These receptors were collected from a man aged 50 or older who received an inactivated influenza vaccine.

This clonotype occurred many times. This chain connects TRBV12-3 or TRBV12-4 to TRBJ2-2; 9 nucleotides agree with TRBD2. CDR3 length: 16 amino acids. CDR3 sequence (DNA): TGTGCAACTAACGGAGTAGCGGGGGAGAACACCGGGGAGCTGTTTTTT. Translation gives CATNGVAGENTGELFF.

This clonotype was counted at least ten times. The CDR3 sequence is CASSQVNNEQFF. CDR3 nucleotides: TGTGCCAGCAGCCAGGTGAACAATGAGCAGTTCTTC. V and J are TRBV14 and TRBJ2-1; D not certain. V lost 3 bases and J 5 bases, leaving 5 bases between the germline ends. Germline CDR1 reads SGHDN; CDR2 reads FVKESK. This CDR3 region has 12 residues.

This clonotype has at least ten counts. This sequence joins TRBV27 and TRBJ1-1; tentatively, D is TRBD1 (6 bases). CDR3 length: 16 residues. Trimming stripped 6 bases from V and 4 bases from J, with 21 bases between. Germline CDR1 is MNHEY and CDR2 is SMNVEV (reference sequence). CDR3 loop: CASRPGAMGTGTEAFF. Here the CDR3 DNA reads TGTGCCAGCAGACCGGGGGCTATGGGTACCGGCACTGAAGCTTTCTTT.

In this sample, this clonotype turned up a few times. The chain links TRBV5-1 to TRBJ1-1; D call uncertain. The V gene's germline CDR1 is SGHRS and CDR2 YFSETQ. The CDR3 extends over 12 amino acids. The germline V and J ends were trimmed by 0 bases and 12 bases, with 12 bases remaining between them. The CDR3, as DNA: TGCGCCAGCAGCTTGGAGGCGGGCAGAACTTTCTTT. It translates to CASSLEAGRTFF.

In its sample, this clonotype was seen many times. The rearrangement uses TRBV15 and TRBJ2-1; 12 bases map to TRBD1. Germline trimming cut 3 bases from V and 6 bases from J; bases unmatched to any gene: 6. Looked up from germline, CDR1 is LNHNV and CDR2 is YYDKDF (reference sequence). This CDR3 contains 16 residues. DNA of the CDR3: TGTGCCACCAGCAGGGGGGACAGGGGGCGCGTCAATGAGCAGTTCTTC. Amino acids: CATSRGDRGRVNEQFF.

V is TRBV9 and J is TRBJ2-5, with 10 bases lining up with TRBD1. Germline loops: CDR1 SGDLS, CDR2 YYNGEE. V trimming: 4 bases; J trimming: 9 bases; junction bases outside the gene matches: 9. The CDR3 length is 14 residues. CDR3 coding DNA: TGTGCCAGCAGCCCGTCTTCCGACAGGGGGCCCCAGTACTTC. Amino acid sequence: CASSPSSDRGPQYF.

V and J are TRBV19 and TRBJ1-5, with 10 bases that match TRBD1. V shed 5 bases, J shed 1 base, and the junction held 2 bases outside the gene matches. Per the germline V gene, CDR1 is LNHDA and CDR2 is SQIVND (reference sequence). The CDR3 is made up of 15 amino acids. The CDR3 loop is CASSWGQGSNQPQHF. The CDR3 nucleotides read TGTGCCAGTAGTTGGGGACAGGGGAGCAATCAGCCCCAGCATTTT.

This clonotype was observed a handful of times. The chain recombines TRBV7-2 with TRBJ1-4, with a weak D call TRBD1 (6 bases). Trimming took 6 bases from V and 0 from J, leaving 17 bases between them. The CDR3 is 17 amino acids. Germline V gives CDR1 SGHTA, CDR2 FQGNSA. The CDR3 sequence is CASSFRGGAATNEKLFF. The CDR3 DNA reads TGTGCCAGCAGTTTTAGGGGGGGCGCGGCAACTAATGAAAAACTGTTTTTT.

This clonotype showed up just a few times. V gene TRBV5-1 combines with J gene TRBJ1-5; TRBD1 is a possible D gene (6 bases). The germline V and J ends were trimmed by 4 bases and 3 bases, with 17 bases remaining between them. The CDR3 has 16 amino acids. Per the germline V gene, CDR1 is SGHRS and CDR2 is YFSETQ. The CDR3 sequence is CASSADSDRSNQPQHF. CDR3 coding DNA: TGCGCCAGCAGCGCGGACTCGGACAGATCCAATCAGCCCCAGCATTTT.

This clonotype was counted between two and nine times. The V and J genes are TRBV7-2 and TRBJ1-5; D unclear. V lost 5 bases and J 5 bases, leaving 16 bases between the germline ends. This CDR3 comprises 15 residues. Germline CDR1 reads SGHTA; CDR2 reads FQGNSA. The CDR3 reads CASSPRAQVDQPQHF. In DNA, the CDR3 is TGTGCCAGCAGCCCCCGGGCCCAAGTCGATCAGCCCCAGCATTTT.

This clonotype was detected many times. The V call is TRBV5-1, the J call TRBJ2-3; D is uncertain. This CDR3 is 17 amino acids long. Trimming left V 4 bases short and J 1 base short, with 19 bases between. In germline, CDR1 is SGHRS, CDR2 YFSETQ. CDR3 loop: CASSPPNSDLGTDTQYF. For the CDR3, the DNA is TGCGCCAGCAGCCCCCCTAACTCGGACCTTGGCACAGATACGCAGTATTTT.

The J gene is TRBJ2-3, the V gene TRBV20-1, with D possibly matching TRBD1 (6 bases). V was pared by 5 bases and J by 6 bases, with 27 bases between. The length of the CDR3 is 17 residues. Germline values: CDR1 DFQATT, CDR2 SNEGSKA (reference sequence). CDR3 nucleotides: TGCAGTGCTGTAGACGGACAGACGAGGGCTTTTTCGGATACGCAGTATTTT. It is translated as CSAVDGQTRAFSDTQYF.

This clonotype was counted a few times. This sequence joins TRBV6-5 and TRBJ1-2; D remains ambiguous. The CDR3 is 15 amino acids. V was pared by 3 bases and J by 1 base, with 12 bases between. The germline V gene encodes CDR1 MNHEY and CDR2 SVGAGI. DNA of the CDR3: TGTGCCAGCAGTTATGGCAGGCTATTTAACTATGGCTACACCTTC. It translates to CASSYGRLFNYGYTF.

In its sample, this clonotype was seen a few times. The CDR3 sequence: CASSYNSGRAVNEQFF. CDR3 nucleotides: TGTGCCAGCAGCTATAATAGCGGGAGGGCCGTCAATGAGCAGTTCTTC. The chain carries TRBV7-2 and TRBJ2-1, with 11 nucleotides matching TRBD2. Per the germline V gene, CDR1 is SGHTA and CDR2 is FQGNSA. V lost 4 bases to trimming and J lost 6 bases; unmatched junction nucleotides: 8. There are 16 residues in the CDR3. Looking up the rest from reference TRBV7-2 and TRBJ2-1 gives the full variable domain: GAGVSQSPSNKVTEKGKDVELRCDPISGHTALYWYRQSLGQGLEFLIYFQGNSAPDKSGLPSDRFSAERTGGSVSTLTIQRTQQEDSAVYLCASSYNSGRAVNEQFFGPGTRLTVL.

The chain links TRBV7-2 to TRBJ2-3; the match to TRBD2 covers 15 bases. The CDR3 runs to 16 residues. The germline CDR1 and CDR2 sequences are SGHTA and FQGNSA. Trimming at V came to 7 bases and at J to 4 bases, leaving 6 bases not matched to a gene. The CDR3 DNA reads TGTGCCAGCACCCCCGGACTAGCGGGAGGGGCAGATACGCAGTATTTT. Its protein product is CASTPGLAGGADTQYF.

This sequence joins TRBV2 and TRBJ2-1; D unclear. Trimming stripped 1 base from V and 2 bases from J, with 12 bases between. Germline loops: CDR1 SNHLY, CDR2 FYNNEI. The CDR3 has 16 residues. CDR3 bases: TGTGCCAGCAGTGAAGGATCTCTACCTCCCTACAATGAGCAGTTCTTC. Translation gives CASSEGSLPPYNEQFF.

This chain links TRBV19 with TRBJ2-1; 9 bases fit TRBD1. The CDR3 consists of 15 residues. Trimming took 5 bases from V and 1 from J; bases not matched to a gene: 3. Germline assignment: CDR1 LNHDA and CDR2 SQIVND (reference sequence). In DNA form, the CDR3 reads TGTGCCAGTAGTGGACAGGGGAGATCCTACAATGAGCAGTTCTTC. This translates into CASSGQGRSYNEQFF. Full variable domain (missing parts from reference TRBV19 and TRBJ2-1): DGGITQSPKYLFRKEGQNVTLSCEQNLNHDAMYWYRQDPGQGLRLIYYSQIVNDFQKGDIAEGYSVSREKKESFPLTVTSAQKNPTAFYLCASSGQGRSYNEQFFGPGTRLTVL.

V usage is TRBV4-2 and J usage is TRBJ2-3, with D possibly matching TRBD2 (6 bases). V lost 0 bases, J lost 6 bases, and 10 bases lay in between. CDR1 and CDR2 (germline): LGHNA, YNFKEQ. The CDR3 is made up of 14 amino acids. CDR3 sequence: CASSQDRRADTQYF. In DNA, the CDR3 is TGTGCCAGCAGCCAAGATCGGAGGGCTGATACGCAGTATTTT.

This clonotype occurred many times. This chain's CDR3 is CASSMQAGNTEAFF. The DNA of the CDR3 is TGTGCCAGCAGTATGCAGGCGGGAAACACTGAAGCTTTCTTT. This rearrangement joins TRBV6-2 or TRBV6-3 to TRBJ1-1; the D is unclear. CDR1 and CDR2 (germline): MNHEY, SVGEGT. With 5 bases removed from V and 2 bases from J, the gap between germline ends came to 12 bases. The length of the CDR3 is 14 residues.

This clonotype was observed a handful of times. This sequence joins TRBV20-1 and TRBJ2-1; D is perhaps TRBD2 (6 bases). Looked up from germline, CDR1 is DFQATT and CDR2 is SNEGSKA (reference sequence). V was shortened by 0 bases and J by 0 bases, with 9 bases between the two germline ends. The CDR3 spans 15 residues. The CDR3 DNA sequence: TGCAGTGCTAGAGATTGGAGGGACTCCTACAATGAGCAGTTCTTC. This gives the protein CSARDWRDSYNEQFF.